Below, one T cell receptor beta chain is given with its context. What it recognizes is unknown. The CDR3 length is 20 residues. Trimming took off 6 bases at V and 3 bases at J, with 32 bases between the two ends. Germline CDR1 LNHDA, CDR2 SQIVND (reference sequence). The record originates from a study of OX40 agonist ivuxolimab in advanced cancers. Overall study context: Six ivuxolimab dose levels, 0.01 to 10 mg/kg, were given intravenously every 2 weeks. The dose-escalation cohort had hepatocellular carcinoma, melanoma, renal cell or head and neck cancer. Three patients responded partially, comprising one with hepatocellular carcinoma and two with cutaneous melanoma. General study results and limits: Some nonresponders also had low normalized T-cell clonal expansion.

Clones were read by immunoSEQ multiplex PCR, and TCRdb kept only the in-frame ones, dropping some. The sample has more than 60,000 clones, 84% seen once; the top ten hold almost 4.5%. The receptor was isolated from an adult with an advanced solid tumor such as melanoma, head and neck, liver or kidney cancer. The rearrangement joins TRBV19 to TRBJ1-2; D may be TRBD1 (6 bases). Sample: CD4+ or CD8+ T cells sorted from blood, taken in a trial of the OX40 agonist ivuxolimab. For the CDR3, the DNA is TGTGCCAGTAGAGGCTCTGCTCGAGGAACAATAACAGGGCCCCACTATGGCTACACCTTC. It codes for CASRGSARGTITGPHYGYTF.